The clone carrying this T cell receptor (beta chain) turned up a few times. The data originate from a study of control samples from healthy donors and cancer patients. Sequencing used immunoSEQ multiplex PCR; TCRdb keeps in-frame clones, though not all of them. The sample consists of about 22,000 clones, around 83% of them appearing once. In germline, CDR1 is SGHVS, CDR2 FNYEAQ. V was trimmed by 1 base and J by 4 bases, leaving 11 bases between them. This CDR3 has 15 residues. The genes are TRBV7-6 and TRBJ2-1; a possible D gene is TRBD2 (5 bases). Material for sequencing was PBMCs. This sequence was found in a man aged 55 to 70 with head and neck cancer. The CDR3 DNA follows: TGTGCCAGCAGCTTAGATGGCGGGCCTTACAATGAGCAGTTCTTC. Translating it yields CASSLDGGPYNEQFF.